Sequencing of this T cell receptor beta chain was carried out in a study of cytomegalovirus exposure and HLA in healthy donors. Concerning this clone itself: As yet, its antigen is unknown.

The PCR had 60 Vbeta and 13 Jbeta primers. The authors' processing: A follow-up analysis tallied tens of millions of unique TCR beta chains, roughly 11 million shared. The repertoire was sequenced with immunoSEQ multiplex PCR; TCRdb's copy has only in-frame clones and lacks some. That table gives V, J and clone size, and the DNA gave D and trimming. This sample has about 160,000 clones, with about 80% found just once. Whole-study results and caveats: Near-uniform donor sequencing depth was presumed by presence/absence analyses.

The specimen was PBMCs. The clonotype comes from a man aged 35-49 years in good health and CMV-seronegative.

The CDR3 DNA sequence: TGTGCCACCAAAGGTCAGGCGGGAGGGCCCACCGGGGAGCTGTTTTTT. It specifies CATKGQAGGPTGELFF. V and J are TRBV15 and TRBJ2-2, with TRBD2 identical over 9 bases. V shed 7 bases, J shed 4 bases, and the junction held 10 bases outside the gene matches. This CDR3 has 16 residues. Germline V gene data show CDR1 as LNHNV and CDR2 as YYDKDF (reference sequence). Together with reference TRBV15 and TRBJ2-2, the CDR3 gives the full variable domain: DAMVIQNPRYQVTQFGKPVTLSCSQTLNHNVMYWYQQKSSQAPKLLFHYYDKDFNNEADTPDNFQSRRPNTSFCFLDIRSPGLGDTAMYLCATKGQAGGPTGELFFGEGSRLTVL.